This section outlines one T cell receptor (beta chain) sequence together with its context. What this receptor recognizes is not known. Per-base quality was not reported, and no clone a single base away is much larger than it. Based on the germline V gene (reference sequence), the CDR1 and CDR2 sequences are LNHDA and SQIVND. V was cut back by 3 bases and J by 4 bases, leaving a gap of 9 bases between them. Inclusive of the bounding cysteine and phenylalanine, the CDR3 is 14 residues long. Just the 42-base CDR3 DNA is kept, in frame starting at base 1. The library was prepared using the immunoSEQ multiplex PCR assay. For the multiplex PCR, a mixture combining 60 forward primers for TCR Vbeta segments and 13 reverse primers for TCR Jbeta segments was used. A multiplex PCR assay on genomic DNA amplified the CDR3 region of rearranged TCR beta genes. On the Illumina HiSeq System, the amplified TCR beta libraries were sequenced as 87-base-pair reads. The paper's processing steps were these. Across the 500 to 850 repertoires, a later analysis counted about 81 million unique TCR beta chains, roughly 11 million of which were shared by at least two donors. Raw reads were error-corrected and collapsed into unique sequences by a nearest-neighbor algorithm in which closely related sequences were merged to remove PCR and sequencing errors. To assign V, D and J gene segments, CDR3 sequences were aligned to IMGT reference sequences. Each retained sequence needed at least a six-nucleotide match to both a V gene segment and a J gene segment. Rearrangements were called productive when the CDR3 lacked stop codons and stayed in frame with V and J; all others were non-productive. CDR3 was defined by IMGT convention, running from the second conserved V-encoded cysteine to the conserved J-encoded phenylalanine. Sequences without an unambiguous match to a single V gene segment were excluded from the earlier analysis of 450 to 650 of the donors. An earlier analysis of under 750 of the donors called V segments functional above 56.7% productive rearrangements and segregating when the between-donor standard deviation exceeded 5%. A statistical classification framework was built to diagnose cytomegalovirus status from the catalog of TCR beta chain sequences. V and J gene assignment, in a later analysis, came from comparing TCR nucleotide sequences with IMGT/GENE-DB human TR gene sequences. A later analysis assigned CDR3 sequences and most-parsimonious VDJ recombination scenarios with the TCRdist pipeline. In a later analysis, each TCR beta chain was defined by its CDR3 amino acid sequence together with its V-gene family, and reads lacking a unique V-gene family were excluded. As a way to deal with suspected cross-contamination and a sequencing artifact, a later analysis dropped hundreds of nucleotide sequences that were highly shared and had low generation probability. In a later analysis, a clonal expansion index for each public chain was calculated from normalized within-repertoire ranks of inferred template counts. In a later analysis, generation probabilities were computed using a VDJ recombination model fitted to out-of-frame rearrangements, and the results were checked against IGoR. Hypergeometric tests were used in a later analysis to score TCR-TCR, TCR-HLA and TCR-CMV co-occurrence, with a repertoire-size bias correction applied to the TCR pairs. In a later analysis, false discovery rates were estimated by permuting HLA or CMV assignments 20 times. In a later analysis, co-occurring TCRs were grouped using DBSCAN, with TCRdist sequence similarity added in when clustering inside HLA-allele-positive subsets. For co-occurrence clustering, repertoires with fewer than 30,000 or more than 120,000 public chains were excluded, along with 5 or 6 repertoires with anomalous nucleotide sharing. This immuneACCESS table, as held by TCRdb, lists in-frame sequences with V and J called but not all clones. Of the missing ones, under half trace to an unresolved V gene in checked studies; the others have no known cause. That table supplies the V and J calls and clone size; D and trimming were determined from the DNA. For this sample there are roughly 100,000 clones; 15% appear just once. Of the sample, more than 0.8% falls within the top ten clones.

These data originate in a study of cytomegalovirus exposure and HLA in healthy donors (dated by TCRdb to about 2017). For context, the study as a whole: An earlier analysis of some 600 of the donors reported 250 to 350 Gb of sequence data and 90 million to 120 million unique TCR beta sequences obtained from 180 million or so T cells. Roughly 5 DR-DQ haplotypes were handled as single units for association and clustering, since linkage in the cohort was strong. In a later analysis, previously published TCR beta repertoires from 550 to 750 donors were re-analyzed and high-resolution HLA genotyping was added so that TCR occurrence patterns could be studied. Genome-wide SNP genotypes for about 65% of the roughly 670 donors were used in a later genetic analysis, which treated that subset as a discovery cohort. Typing coverage differed by locus: A, B, C, DRB1 and DQB1 were typed in about 620-630 donors, DQA1 in about 500, DPA1 in some 570, and DPB1 in 450 to 480. In addition to the first cohort of 666 subjects, a separate validation cohort of 130 or so different subjects was used. In the later analysis, no new phenotypic data were used to find candidate immune exposures; instead, reliance was placed on TCR beta sequences and their occurrence across donors. Alongside the repertoire data, information on donor age, sex, ethnicity and CMV serostatus was compiled. In an earlier analysis of over 550 of the donors, high-throughput TCR beta sequencing was used to judge whether each TCR beta V gene segment behaved as functional or pseudogenic. Among under 450 genotyped donors of the cohort, an average of roughly 240,000 unique TCR beta nucleotide sequences were sequenced per donor, approximately 20% of them non-productive. All discovery cohort repertoires had been generated on a single sequencing platform. The T cell repertoires of 550 to 850 subjects were profiled by immunosequencing and related to cytomegalovirus serostatus. HLA typing included class I and class II loci at four-digit resolution. The study combined high-throughput TCR immunosequencing, statistical association of individual TCRs with disease status, and machine learning to predict cytomegalovirus infection status. The genetic ancestry cluster associated with self-reported Caucasian donors included 81% of the 398 genotyped donors. The study was designed to test whether signatures of past pathogen exposure could be identified by cataloging public T cell receptors. An early release that covered some 630 HLA-typed donors contained approximately 300 gigabases of sequencing data and about 84 million unique TCR sequences.

The cohort consisted of 600 to 700 healthy bone marrow donors. At the time of sampling, all cohort members were nominally healthy, though unrecorded immune exposures were likely present. The donor was CMV seronegative and was included in the group of hundreds of seronegative cohort members. A peripheral blood sample was collected from each donor, and TCR beta sequencing was performed on peripheral blood mononuclear cells. The Qiagen DNeasy Blood Extraction Kit was used to extract genomic DNA from the blood cell samples. On the study overall, not on this receptor specifically: Immune exposure information for the cohort was limited to CMV serostatus. A later analysis found that most CMV-associated TCR beta chains appeared HLA-restricted, with HLA associations seemingly driven largely by CMV exposure. An earlier analysis of approximately 530 of the donors showed that most TCR beta V segments appeared in productive rearrangements either about 87% or about 30% of the time, which broadly matched IMGT annotations. Because the 87-base-pair reads could not distinguish some IMGT-functional V segments, including TRBV6-2 and TRBV6-3, those segments were excluded. Only TCR beta chains were sequenced in this cohort, and the absence of alpha or paired-chain data limited detectable features. In both the original and validation cohorts, the classifier was reported to diagnose cytomegalovirus status with high specificity and sensitivity. Because HLA typing was missing for some donors at each locus, association tests included only the typed subset. In vitro tests confirmed that three of the cytomegalovirus-associated TCR beta chains recognize cytomegalovirus antigens. An association between a missense DCLRE1C variant and V-gene and J-gene trimming of TCR beta chains was found in a later genetic analysis and replicated in an independent cohort. A later genetic analysis reported fewer N-insertions in productive TCRs among donors in an Asian-associated ancestry cluster than the roughly 620-donor mean. A further reported finding was that TCR beta sequences accurately predicted the HLA-A and HLA-B alleles for most subjects in the first cohort. A later analysis found that HLA-associated TCR beta chains were more clonally expanded and had lower generation probabilities than equally common non-associated chains. Over 15 rarely observed V segments, including chromosome 9 orphons, were excluded from the earlier analysis of some 590 of the donors because counts were too low. Several of the top co-occurrence clusters appeared to be linked to parvovirus B19, influenza, CMV and Epstein-Barr virus, according to a later analysis. In a later analysis, 15,000 to 20,000 TCR beta sequences were associated with specific HLA alleles at a false discovery rate of 0.05. When HLA alleles, especially DR and DQ, strongly co-occurred, attributing TCR associations to individual alleles was difficult. A cluster of highly shared sequence variants was judged likely to represent a technical artifact of the sequencing pipeline. Correlated functional status among segregating V segments might be attributable to linkage disequilibrium, but an unknown experimental factor could not be ruled out. The study gave a list of about 160 TCR beta chains associated with cytomegalovirus. While some public TCRs were present in many individuals, most TCR sequences turned up only very rarely across donors. A later analysis found that TCR association rates varied across HLA loci, with DRB1 alleles showing the most associated TCRs and HLA-C alleles the fewest. Sequencing depth was assumed to be roughly uniform across donors in the presence/absence analyses, though that assumption may not hold. According to the authors, the approach could potentially be generalized to other disease states and immunological phenotypes.

The receptor comes from a female donor in good health and CMV-seronegative. The sequenced sample was PBMCs. The sequence is built from TRBV19 and TRBJ1-4; TRBD1 is a possible D gene, resting on 5 matching bases. CDR3 reads: CASSMTESNEKLFF. In nucleotides, the sequence is TGTGCCAGTAGTATGACAGAGAGTAATGAAAAACTGTTTTTT.